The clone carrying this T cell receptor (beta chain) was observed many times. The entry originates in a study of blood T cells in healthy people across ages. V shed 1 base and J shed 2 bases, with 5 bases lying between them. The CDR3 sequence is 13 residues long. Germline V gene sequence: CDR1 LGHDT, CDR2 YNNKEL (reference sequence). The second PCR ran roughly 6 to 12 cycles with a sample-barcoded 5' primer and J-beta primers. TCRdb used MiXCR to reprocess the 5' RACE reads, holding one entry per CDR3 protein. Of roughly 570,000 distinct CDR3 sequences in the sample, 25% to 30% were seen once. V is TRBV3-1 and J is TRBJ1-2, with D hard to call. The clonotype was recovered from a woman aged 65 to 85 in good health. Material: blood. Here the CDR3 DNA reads TGTGCCAGCAGCCAAGGGCGGAACTATGGCTACACCTTC. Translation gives CASSQGRNYGYTF.